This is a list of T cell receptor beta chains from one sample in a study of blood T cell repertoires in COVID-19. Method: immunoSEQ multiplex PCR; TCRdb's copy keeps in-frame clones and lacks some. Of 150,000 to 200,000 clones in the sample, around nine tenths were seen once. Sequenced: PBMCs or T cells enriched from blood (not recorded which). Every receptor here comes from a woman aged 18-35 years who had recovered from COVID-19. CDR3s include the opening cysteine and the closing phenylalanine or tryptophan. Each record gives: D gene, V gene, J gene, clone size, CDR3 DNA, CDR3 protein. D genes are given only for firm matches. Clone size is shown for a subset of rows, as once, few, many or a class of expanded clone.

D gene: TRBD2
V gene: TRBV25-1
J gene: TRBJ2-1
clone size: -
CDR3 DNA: TGTGCCAGCACCGGAAAGGGACTAGCGTCGAGCTCCTACAATGAGCAGTTCTTC
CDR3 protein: CASTGKGLASSSYNEQFF

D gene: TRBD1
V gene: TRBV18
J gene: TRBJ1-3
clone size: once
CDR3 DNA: TGTGCCAGCTCACCCCAGGAGGGACAGGTCATATATTTT
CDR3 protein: CASSPQEGQVIYF

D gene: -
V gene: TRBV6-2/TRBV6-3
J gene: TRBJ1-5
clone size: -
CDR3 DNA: TGTGCCAGCAGCCAACCCAGTGATCAGCCCCAGCATTTT
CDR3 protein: CASSQPSDQPQHF

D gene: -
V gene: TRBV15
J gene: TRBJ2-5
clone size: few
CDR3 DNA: TGTGCCACCGGGCTGGCCCAGTACTTC
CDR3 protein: CATGLAQYF

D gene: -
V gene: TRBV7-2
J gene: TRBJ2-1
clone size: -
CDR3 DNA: TGTGCCAGCAGCTTAGCCGAGGGTAACAATGAGCAGTTCTTC
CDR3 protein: CASSLAEGNNEQFF

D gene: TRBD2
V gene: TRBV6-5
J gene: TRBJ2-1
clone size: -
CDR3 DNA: TGTGCCAGCAGCCCGGGACTAGCGGTCTACAATGAGCAGTTCTTC
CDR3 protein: CASSPGLAVYNEQFF

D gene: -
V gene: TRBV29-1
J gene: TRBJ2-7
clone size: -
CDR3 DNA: TGCAGCGGAAGACATCGGGAATATCCCTACGAGCAGTACTTC
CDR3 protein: CSGRHREYPYEQYF

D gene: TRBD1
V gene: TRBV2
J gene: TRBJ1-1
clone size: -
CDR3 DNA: TGTGCCAGCATCAGGGGGCGGGCCACTGAAGCTTTCTTT
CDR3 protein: CASIRGRATEAFF

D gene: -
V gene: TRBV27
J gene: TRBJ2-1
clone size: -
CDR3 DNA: TGTGCCAGCAGTTTACGAGGGTACGATGAGCAGTTCTTC
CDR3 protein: CASSLRGYDEQFF

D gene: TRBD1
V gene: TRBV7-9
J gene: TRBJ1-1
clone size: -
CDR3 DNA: TGTGCCAGCAGCCCCCCACAGGGGATCACTGAAGCTTTCTTT
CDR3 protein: CASSPPQGITEAFF

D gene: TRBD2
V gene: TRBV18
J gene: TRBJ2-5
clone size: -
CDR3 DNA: TGTGCCAGCTCAGTCCGATGGAGCGGGAGCGAAGAGACCCAGTACTTC
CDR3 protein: CASSVRWSGSEETQYF

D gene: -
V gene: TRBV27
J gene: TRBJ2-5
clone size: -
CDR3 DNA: TGTGCCAGCGACAATGAGACCCAGTACTTC
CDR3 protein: CASDNETQYF

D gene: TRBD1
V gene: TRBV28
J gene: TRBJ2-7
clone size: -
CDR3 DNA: TGTGCCAGCAGTTTAGGGACAGACTACGAGCAGTACTTC
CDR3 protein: CASSLGTDYEQYF

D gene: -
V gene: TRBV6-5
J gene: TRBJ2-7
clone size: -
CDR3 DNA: TGTGCCAGCGGTAAAAGGAGAGAGCAGTACTTC
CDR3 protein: CASGKRREQYF

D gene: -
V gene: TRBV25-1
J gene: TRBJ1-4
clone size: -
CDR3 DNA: TGTGCCAGCAGTACGACAAATAATGAAAAACTGTTTTTT
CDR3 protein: CASSTTNNEKLFF

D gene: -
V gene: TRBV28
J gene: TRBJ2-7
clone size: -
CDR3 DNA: TGTGCCAGCAGTTCCCGGACAGTGACTTACGAGCAGTACTTC
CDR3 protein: CASSSRTVTYEQYF

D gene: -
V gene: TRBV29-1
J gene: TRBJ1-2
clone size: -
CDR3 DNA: TGCAGCGTTGAAGGGTTTTCAGGGGTTAACTATGGCTACACCTTC
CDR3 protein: CSVEGFSGVNYGYTF

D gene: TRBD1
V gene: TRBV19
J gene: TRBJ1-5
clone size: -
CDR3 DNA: TGTGCCAGTAGTACTTCAGGGGGCGGTCAGCCCCAGCATTTT
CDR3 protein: CASSTSGGGQPQHF

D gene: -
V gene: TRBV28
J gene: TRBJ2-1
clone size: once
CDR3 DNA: TGTGCCAGCAGTCTTAGCAACAATGAGCAGTTCTTC
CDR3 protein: CASSLSNNEQFF

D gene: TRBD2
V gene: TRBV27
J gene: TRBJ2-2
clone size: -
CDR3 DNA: TGTGCCAGCAGGTTTGGCGGGAGTTTAGCCGGGGAGCTGTTTTTT
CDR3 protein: CASRFGGSLAGELFF

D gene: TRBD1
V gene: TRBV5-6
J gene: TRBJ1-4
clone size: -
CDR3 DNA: TGTGCCAGCAGCTTCTACAGGGGGCGTAATGAAAAACTGTTTTTT
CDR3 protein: CASSFYRGRNEKLFF

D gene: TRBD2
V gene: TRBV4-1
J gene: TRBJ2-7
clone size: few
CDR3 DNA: TGCGCCAGCAGCCAAGTAATAGCGGGACATCAACTTCCCAGGGACTTC
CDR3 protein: CASSQVIAGHQLPRDF

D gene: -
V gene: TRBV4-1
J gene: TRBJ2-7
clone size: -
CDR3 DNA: TGCGCCAGCAGCCAAGAGGCCCAAATCCACGAGCAGTACTTC
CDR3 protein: CASSQEAQIHEQYF

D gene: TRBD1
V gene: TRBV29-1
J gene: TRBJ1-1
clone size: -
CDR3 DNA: TGCAGCGTTGATGCAGGGGGCGAAGGAGCTTTCTTT
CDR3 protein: CSVDAGGEGAFF

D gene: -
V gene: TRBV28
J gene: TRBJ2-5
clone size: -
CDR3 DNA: TGTGCCAGCAGTCCGGCGGGACCGCGGTTTCAAGAGACCCAGTACTTC
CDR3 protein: CASSPAGPRFQETQYF

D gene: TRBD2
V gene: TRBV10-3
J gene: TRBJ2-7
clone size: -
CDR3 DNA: TGTGCCATCAGTCCCGGGACTAGGACCTACGAGCAGTACTTC
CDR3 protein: CAISPGTRTYEQYF

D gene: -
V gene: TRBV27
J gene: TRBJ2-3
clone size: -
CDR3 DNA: TGTGCCAGCAGCAACTACGCAGATACGCAGTATTTT
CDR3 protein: CASSNYADTQYF

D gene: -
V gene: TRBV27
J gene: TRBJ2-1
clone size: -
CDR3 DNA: TGTGCCAGCAGTTTTTACGGGGGCTCCTACAATGAGCAGTTCTTC
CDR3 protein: CASSFYGGSYNEQFF

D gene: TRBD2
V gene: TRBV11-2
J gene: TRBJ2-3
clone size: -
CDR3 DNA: TGTGCCAGCAGCTTAGATCCCGCGGGACTAGCGGGAGGCACAGATACGCAGTATTTT
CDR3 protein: CASSLDPAGLAGGTDTQYF

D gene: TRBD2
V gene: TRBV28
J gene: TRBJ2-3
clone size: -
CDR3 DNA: TGTGCCAGCAGTTACCCCCGACAGGAGCGGGAGGGCCCGGTCGCAGATACGCAGTATTTT
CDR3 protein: CASSYPRQEREGPVADTQYF

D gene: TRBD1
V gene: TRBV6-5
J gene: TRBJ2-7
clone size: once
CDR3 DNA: TGTGCCAGCAGTTTCACCGGGACAGGGACCTACGAGCAGTACTTC
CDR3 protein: CASSFTGTGTYEQYF

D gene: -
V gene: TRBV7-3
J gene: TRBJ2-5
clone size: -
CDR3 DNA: TGTGCCAGCAATACCCCGAGCCCCCAGCGACGACGGACCCAGTACTTC
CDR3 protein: CASNTPSPQRRRTQYF

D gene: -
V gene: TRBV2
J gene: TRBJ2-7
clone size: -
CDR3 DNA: TGTGCCAGCAGTGAATTGAGGGGGGGTTACGAGCAGTACTTC
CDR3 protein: CASSELRGGYEQYF

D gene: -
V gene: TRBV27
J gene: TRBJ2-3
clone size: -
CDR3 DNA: TGTGCCAGCAGTTTAGGGGGGGATACGCAGTATTTT
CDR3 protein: CASSLGGDTQYF

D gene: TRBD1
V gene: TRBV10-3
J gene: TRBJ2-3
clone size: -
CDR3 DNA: TGTGCCATCAGAACCAGGGGGTGGCCAGATACGCAGTATTTT
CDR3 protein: CAIRTRGWPDTQYF

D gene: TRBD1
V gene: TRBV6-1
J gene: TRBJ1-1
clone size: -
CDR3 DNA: TGTGCCAGCAGTGAAGCGGAAGGACAGGGGAACACTGAAGCTTTCTTT
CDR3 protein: CASSEAEGQGNTEAFF

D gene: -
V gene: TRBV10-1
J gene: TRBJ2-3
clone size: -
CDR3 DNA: TGCGCCAGCAGCTCCGCGGGGTTTGGTACGCAGTATTTT
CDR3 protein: CASSSAGFGTQYF

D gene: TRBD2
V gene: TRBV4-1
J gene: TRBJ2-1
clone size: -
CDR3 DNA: TGCGCCAGCAGCCAAGGCGGGAGGCTCCACAATGAGCAGTTCTTC
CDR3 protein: CASSQGGRLHNEQFF

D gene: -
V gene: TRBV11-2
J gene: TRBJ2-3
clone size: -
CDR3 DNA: TGTGCCAGCAGCTTAGATCGGGTGCGGGTTGGTTTTGGAGATACGCAGTATTTT
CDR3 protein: CASSLDRVRVGFGDTQYF

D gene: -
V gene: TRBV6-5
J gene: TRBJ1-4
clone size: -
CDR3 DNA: TGTGCCAGCACCGACCCCGGGACTGGGGAGGGAAAACTGTTTTTT
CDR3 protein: CASTDPGTGEGKLFF

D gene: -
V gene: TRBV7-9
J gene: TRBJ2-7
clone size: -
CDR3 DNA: TGTGCCAGCAGCTTACCCCAGGGTTCCGAGCAGTACTTC
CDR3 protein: CASSLPQGSEQYF

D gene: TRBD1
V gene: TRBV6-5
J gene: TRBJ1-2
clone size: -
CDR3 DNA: TGTGCCAGCAGTCCTCAGGGGGCACGGGGCTACACCTTC
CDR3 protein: CASSPQGARGYTF